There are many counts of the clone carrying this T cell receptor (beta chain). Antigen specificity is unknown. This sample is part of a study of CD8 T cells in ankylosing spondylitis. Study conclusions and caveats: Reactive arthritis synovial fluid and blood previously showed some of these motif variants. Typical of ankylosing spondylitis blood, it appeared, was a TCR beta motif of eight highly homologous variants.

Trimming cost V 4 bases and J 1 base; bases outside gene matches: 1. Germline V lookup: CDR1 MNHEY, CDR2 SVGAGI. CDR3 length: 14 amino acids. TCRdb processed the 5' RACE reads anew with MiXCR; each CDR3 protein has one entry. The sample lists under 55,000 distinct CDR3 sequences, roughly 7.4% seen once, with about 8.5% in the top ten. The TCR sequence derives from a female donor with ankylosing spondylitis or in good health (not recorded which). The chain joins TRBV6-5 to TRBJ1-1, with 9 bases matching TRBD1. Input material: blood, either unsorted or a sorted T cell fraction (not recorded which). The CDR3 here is CASSLGQGNTEAFF. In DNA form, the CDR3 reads TGTGCCAGCAGTTTGGGACAGGGGAACACTGAAGCTTTCTTT.